These T cell receptor beta chains were read from a single sample in a study of control samples from healthy donors and cancer patients. The protocol was immunoSEQ multiplex PCR, while the TCRdb copy is restricted to in-frame clones and leaves out a portion. Of approximately 68,000 clones listed, 75% to 85% are singletons. The sample comprised blood. The receptors stem from a man aged 55-75 years in good health. Both conserved end residues are trimmed from each CDR3.

j_call cdr3_length v_call cdr3_aa
TRBJ2-7 10 TRBV27 ASARPGYEQY
TRBJ1-1 11 TRBV30 AWSGSVDAEAF
TRBJ2-1 16 TRBV18 ASSHGTSGSGPYNEQF
TRBJ1-5 12 TRBV3-1/TRBV3-2 ASRASGGNQPQH
TRBJ2-1 14 TRBV3-1/TRBV3-2 ASSQEQGRRISEQF
TRBJ2-7 15 TRBV21-1 ASSKLAMKQWSYEQY
TRBJ1-1 10 TRBV15 ATSSRGTEAF
TRBJ1-1 14 TRBV4-1 ASSQDLGFRRTEAF
TRBJ1-5 22 TRBV13 ASSWTQTSLINHRTGRVNQPQH
TRBJ2-3 14 TRBV9 ASSVGAGLNTDTQY
TRBJ2-3 13 TRBV7-9 ASSLDGTGTDTQY
TRBJ2-7 11 TRBV14 ASSPNVLGEQY
TRBJ2-5 12 TRBV5-1 ATSTSSGGGTQY
TRBJ2-1 12 TRBV6-5 ASSLDRGRNEQF
TRBJ2-7 13 TRBV7-2 ASRAGTSGHGEQY
TRBJ2-2 16 TRBV20-1 SASYRSRLAGGPGELF
TRBJ2-7 11 TRBV12-5 ASSASGSYEQY
TRBJ2-1 10 TRBV7-9 ASTYGGGEQF
TRBJ2-4 12 TRBV7-9 ASSSSDRVNIQY
TRBJ2-2 15 TRBV24-1 ATSDADRGYNTGELF